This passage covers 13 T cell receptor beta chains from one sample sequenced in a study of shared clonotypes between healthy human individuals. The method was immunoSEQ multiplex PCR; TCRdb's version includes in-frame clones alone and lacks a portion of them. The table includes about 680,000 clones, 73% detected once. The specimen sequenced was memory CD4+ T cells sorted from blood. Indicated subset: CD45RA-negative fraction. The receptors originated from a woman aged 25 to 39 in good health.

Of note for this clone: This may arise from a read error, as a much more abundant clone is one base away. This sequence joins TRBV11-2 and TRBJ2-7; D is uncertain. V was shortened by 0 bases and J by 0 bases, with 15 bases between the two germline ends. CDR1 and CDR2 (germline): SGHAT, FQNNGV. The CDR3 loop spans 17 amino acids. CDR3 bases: TGTGCCAGCAGCTTAGATAATATGTCCACCGGCTCCTACGAGCAGTACTTC. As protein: CASSLDNMSTGSYEQYF.

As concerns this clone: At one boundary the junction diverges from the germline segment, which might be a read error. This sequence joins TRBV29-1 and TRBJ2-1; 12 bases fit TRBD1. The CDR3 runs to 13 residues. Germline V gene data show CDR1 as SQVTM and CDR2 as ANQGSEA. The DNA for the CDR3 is TGCAGCGTAGGGACAGGGGGCTACACTGAGCAGTTCTTC. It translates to CSVGTGGYTEQFF.

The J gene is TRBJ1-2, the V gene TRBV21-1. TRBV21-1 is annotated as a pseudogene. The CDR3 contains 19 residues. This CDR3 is CASSKALRGVEKIHYGYTF. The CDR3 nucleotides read TGTGCCAGCAGCAAAGCGCTCCGAGGGGTGGAAAAGATTCACTATGGCTACACCTTC.

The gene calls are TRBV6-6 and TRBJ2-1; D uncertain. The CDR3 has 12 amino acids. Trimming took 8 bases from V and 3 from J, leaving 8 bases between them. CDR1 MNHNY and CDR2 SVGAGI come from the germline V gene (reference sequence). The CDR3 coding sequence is TGTGCCAGCGGTCCGTTCTACAATGAGCAGTTCTTC. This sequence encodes CASGPFYNEQFF.

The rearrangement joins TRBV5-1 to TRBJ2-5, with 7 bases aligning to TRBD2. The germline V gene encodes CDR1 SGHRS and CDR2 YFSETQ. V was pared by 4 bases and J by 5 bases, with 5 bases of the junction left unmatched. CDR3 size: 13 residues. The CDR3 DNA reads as TGCGCCAGCAGCCGGACTAGTTTGGAGACCCAGTACTTC. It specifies CASSRTSLETQYF. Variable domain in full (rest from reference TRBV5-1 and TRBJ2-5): KAGVTQTPRYLIKTRGQQVTLSCSPISGHRSVSWYQQTPGQGLQFLFEYFSETQRNKGNFPGRFSGRQFSNSRSEMNVSTLELGDSALYLCASSRTSLETQYFGPGTRLLVL.

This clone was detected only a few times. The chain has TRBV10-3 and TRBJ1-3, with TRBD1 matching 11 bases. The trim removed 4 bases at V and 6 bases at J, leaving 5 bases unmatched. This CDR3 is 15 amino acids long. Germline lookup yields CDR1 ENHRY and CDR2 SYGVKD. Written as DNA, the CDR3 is TGTGCCATCAGTGGGACAGGGGGCACTGCAAACACCATATATTTT. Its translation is CAISGTGGTANTIYF.

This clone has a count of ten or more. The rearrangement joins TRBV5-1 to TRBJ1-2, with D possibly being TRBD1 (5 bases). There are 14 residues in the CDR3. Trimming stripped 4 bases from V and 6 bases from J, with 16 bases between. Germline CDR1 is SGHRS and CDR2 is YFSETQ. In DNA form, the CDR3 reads TGCGCCAGCAGCCGGAGCCTTGGGGCCGATGGCTACACCTTC. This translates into CASSRSLGADGYTF.

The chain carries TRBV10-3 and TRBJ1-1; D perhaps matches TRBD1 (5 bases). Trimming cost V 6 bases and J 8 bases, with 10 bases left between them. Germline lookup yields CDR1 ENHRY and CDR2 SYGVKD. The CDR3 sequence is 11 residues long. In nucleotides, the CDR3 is TGTGCCATCAGACAGGTTGGGGAAGCTTTCTTT. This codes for CAIRQVGEAFF.

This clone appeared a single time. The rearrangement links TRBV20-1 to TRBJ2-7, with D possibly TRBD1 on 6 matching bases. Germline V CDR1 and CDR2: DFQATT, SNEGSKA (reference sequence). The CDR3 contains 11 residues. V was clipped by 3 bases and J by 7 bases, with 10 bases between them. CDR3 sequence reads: CSARFRGEQYF. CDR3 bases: TGCAGTGCTAGGTTCAGGGGAGAGCAGTACTTC.

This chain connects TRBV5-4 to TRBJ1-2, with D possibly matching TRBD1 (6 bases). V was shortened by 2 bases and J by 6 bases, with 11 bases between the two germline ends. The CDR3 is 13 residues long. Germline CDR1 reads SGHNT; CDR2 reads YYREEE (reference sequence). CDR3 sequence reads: CASSFTGQDGYTF. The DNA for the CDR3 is TGTGCCAGCAGCTTTACAGGGCAGGATGGCTACACCTTC.

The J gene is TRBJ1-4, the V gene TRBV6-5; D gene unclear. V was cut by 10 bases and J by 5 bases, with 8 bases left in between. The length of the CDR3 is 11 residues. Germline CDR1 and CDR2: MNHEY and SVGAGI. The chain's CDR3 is CATAKNEKLFF. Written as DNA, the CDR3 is TGTGCCACGGCCAAAAATGAAAAACTGTTTTTT.

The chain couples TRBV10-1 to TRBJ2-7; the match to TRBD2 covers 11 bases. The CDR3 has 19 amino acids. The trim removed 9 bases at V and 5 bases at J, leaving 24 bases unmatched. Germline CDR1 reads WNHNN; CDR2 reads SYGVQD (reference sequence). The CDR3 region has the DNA TGCGCCAGTGGGGTAGGGCAGATAGCGGGAGGGCCAGGTCTCCACGAGCAGTACTTC. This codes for CASGVGQIAGGPGLHEQYF.

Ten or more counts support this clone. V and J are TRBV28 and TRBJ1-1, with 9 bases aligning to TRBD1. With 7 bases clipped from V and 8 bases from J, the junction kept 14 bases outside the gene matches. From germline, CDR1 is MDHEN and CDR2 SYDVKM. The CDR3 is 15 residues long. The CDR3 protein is CASTPGTGYGLEAFF. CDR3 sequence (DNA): TGTGCCAGCACCCCGGGGACAGGGTACGGACTCGAAGCTTTCTTT.